This is a list of T cell receptor beta chains from one sample in a study of glioma-infiltrating T cells after dendritic cell vaccination. Clones were sequenced by immunoSEQ multiplex PCR, and TCRdb holds only the in-frame ones, with some missing. The data hold under 100,000 clones, with over 60% observed a single time. This specimen consisted of blood, obtained before dendritic cell vaccination. These receptors came from a human donor with glioblastoma. Each CDR3 is given with its conserved first and last residue. Where a row states a size, it is once, few, many or the class of an expanded clone; other rows omit it.

clone_size v_call cdr3_aa
- TRBV5-1 CASRGQAFGNTIYF
- TRBV2 CAILGQLNTEAFF
- TRBV30 CAWSVMNTEAFF
- TRBV6-6 CASSYSLAGYYNEQFF
- TRBV2 CASSPTTVSYGYTF
- TRBV28 CASSGWAGAREKLFF
few TRBV19 CASSKERTNTEAFF
- TRBV28 CASSFSARGLGKNIQYF
- TRBV5-1 CASSLGGGVSYNEQFF
- TRBV5-1 CASSLGGRRTDTQYF
- TRBV7-9 CASSLGQMNTEAFF
- TRBV5-1 CASNELGVRELFF
few TRBV5-8 CASSAPHRDRGLLSGNTIYF
- TRBV28 CASSKRTAQNTEAFF
- TRBV9 CASSPTGSYNEQFF
- TRBV5-1 CASSLSASGETQYF
- TRBV15 CATSVGGTDTQYF
- TRBV6-6 CASSYSGGTPEAFF
- TRBV6-6 CASRTSGLAGVYEQFF
- TRBV5-1 CASSSGTSSTDTQYF
- TRBV4-2 CASSQDSGLAGGNEQFF
- TRBV5-1 CASTMEPYNEQFF
- TRBV7-2 CASSLGRGMNTEAFF
- TRBV23-1 CASSQSAQGTWAGVSNQPQHF
- TRBV18 CASSSYQETQYF
- TRBV19 CASSIVRGEGSPLHF
- TRBV2 CASTPSSSYNEQFF
- TRBV4-1 CASSQPTGTLPSRATEAFF
- TRBV6-5 CASLAGAGNEQFF
- TRBV6-5 CASSLLTGGRSGYTF
- TRBV30 CAWRAPSGGKKGYTF
few TRBV28 CASTFQRAGANVLTF
- TRBV27 CASSLRRGVYGYTF
- TRBV7-9 CASSLEETGGYGYTF
- TRBV18 CASSPRGQSSGNTIYF
- TRBV2 CASSDRGTDTQYF
- TRBV5-6 CASSLSGTGGEQYF
- TRBV10-3 CAISRQTNYGYTF
- TRBV6-1 CASSETVGGYEQYF
- TRBV5-1 CASSFGGLAGVADTQYF
few TRBV2 CASSQSAGQSYSNQPQHF
- TRBV5-1 CASSFPRLAGMVNEQFF
- TRBV2 CASREESSGNQPQHF
- TRBV19 CASRITSGDQETQYF